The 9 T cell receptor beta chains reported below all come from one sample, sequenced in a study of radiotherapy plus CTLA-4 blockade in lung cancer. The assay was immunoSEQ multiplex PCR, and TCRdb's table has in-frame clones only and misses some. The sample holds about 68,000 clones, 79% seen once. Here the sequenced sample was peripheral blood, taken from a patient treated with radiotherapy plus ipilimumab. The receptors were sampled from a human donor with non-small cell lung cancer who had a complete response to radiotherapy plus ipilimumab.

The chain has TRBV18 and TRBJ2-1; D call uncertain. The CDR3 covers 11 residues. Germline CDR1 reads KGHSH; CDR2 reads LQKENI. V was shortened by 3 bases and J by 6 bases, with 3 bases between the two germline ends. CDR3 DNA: TGTGCCAGCTCACCCAGCAATGAGCAGTTCTTC. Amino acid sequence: CASSPSNEQFF. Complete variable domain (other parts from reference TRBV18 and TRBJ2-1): NAGVMQNPRHLVRRRGQEARLRCSPMKGHSHVYWYRQLPEEGLKFMVYLQKENIIDESGMPKERFSAEFPKEGPSILRIQQVVRGDSAAYFCASSPSNEQFFGPGTRLTVL.

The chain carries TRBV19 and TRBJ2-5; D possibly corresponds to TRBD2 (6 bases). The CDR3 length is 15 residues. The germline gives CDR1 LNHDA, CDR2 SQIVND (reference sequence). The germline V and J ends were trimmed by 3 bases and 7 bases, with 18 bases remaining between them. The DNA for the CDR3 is TGTGCCAGTAGTATGGAAGGGGACTTTTTCGGGACCCAGTACTTC. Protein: CASSMEGDFFGTQYF.

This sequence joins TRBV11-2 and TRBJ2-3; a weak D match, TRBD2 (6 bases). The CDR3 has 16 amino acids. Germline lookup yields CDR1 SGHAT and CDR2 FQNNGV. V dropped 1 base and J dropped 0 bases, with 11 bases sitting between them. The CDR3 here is CASSLAGGYSTDTQYF. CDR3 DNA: TGTGCCAGCAGCTTAGCCGGGGGATATAGCACAGATACGCAGTATTTT.

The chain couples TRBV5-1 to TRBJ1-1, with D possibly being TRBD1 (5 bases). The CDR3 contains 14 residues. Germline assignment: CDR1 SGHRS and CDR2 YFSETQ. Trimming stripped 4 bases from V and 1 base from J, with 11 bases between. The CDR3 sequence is CASSLGGGNTEAFF. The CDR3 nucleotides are TGCGCCAGCAGCCTGGGGGGAGGGAACACTGAAGCTTTCTTT.

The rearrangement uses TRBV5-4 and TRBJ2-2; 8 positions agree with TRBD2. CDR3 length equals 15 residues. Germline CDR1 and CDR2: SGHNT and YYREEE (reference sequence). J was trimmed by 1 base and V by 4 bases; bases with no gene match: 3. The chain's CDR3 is CASSPGLVNTGELFF. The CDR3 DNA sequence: TGTGCCAGCAGCCCGGGACTAGTGAACACCGGGGAGCTGTTTTTT.

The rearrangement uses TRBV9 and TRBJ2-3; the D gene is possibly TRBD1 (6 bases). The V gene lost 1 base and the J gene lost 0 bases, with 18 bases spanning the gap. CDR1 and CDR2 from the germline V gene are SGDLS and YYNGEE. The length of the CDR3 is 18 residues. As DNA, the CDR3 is TGTGCCAGCAGCGTATCACAGGGACGACCATATAGCACAGATACGCAGTATTTT. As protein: CASSVSQGRPYSTDTQYF.

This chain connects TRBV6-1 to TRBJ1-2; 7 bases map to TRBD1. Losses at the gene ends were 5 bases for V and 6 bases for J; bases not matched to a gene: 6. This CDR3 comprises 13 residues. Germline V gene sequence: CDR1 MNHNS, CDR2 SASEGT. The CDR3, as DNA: TGTGCCAGCAGTCAGACAGGGATTGATGGCTACACCTTC. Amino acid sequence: CASSQTGIDGYTF.

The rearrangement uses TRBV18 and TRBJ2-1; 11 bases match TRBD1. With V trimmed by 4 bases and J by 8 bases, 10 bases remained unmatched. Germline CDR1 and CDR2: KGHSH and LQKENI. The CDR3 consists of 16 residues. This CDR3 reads CASSLTPGQGDYEQFF. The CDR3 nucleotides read TGTGCCAGCTCACTTACACCGGGACAGGGGGATTATGAGCAGTTCTTC. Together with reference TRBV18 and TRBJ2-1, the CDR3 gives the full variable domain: NAGVMQNPRHLVRRRGQEARLRCSPMKGHSHVYWYRQLPEEGLKFMVYLQKENIIDESGMPKERFSAEFPKEGPSILRIQQVVRGDSAAYFCASSLTPGQGDYEQFFGPGTRLTVL.

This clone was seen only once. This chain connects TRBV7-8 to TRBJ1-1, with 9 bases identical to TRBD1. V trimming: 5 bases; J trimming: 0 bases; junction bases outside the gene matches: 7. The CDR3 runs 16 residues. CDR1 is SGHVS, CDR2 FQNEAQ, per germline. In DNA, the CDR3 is TGTGCCAGCAGCGAAGGGACAGGGAACATGAACACTGAAGCTTTCTTT. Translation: CASSEGTGNMNTEAFF.